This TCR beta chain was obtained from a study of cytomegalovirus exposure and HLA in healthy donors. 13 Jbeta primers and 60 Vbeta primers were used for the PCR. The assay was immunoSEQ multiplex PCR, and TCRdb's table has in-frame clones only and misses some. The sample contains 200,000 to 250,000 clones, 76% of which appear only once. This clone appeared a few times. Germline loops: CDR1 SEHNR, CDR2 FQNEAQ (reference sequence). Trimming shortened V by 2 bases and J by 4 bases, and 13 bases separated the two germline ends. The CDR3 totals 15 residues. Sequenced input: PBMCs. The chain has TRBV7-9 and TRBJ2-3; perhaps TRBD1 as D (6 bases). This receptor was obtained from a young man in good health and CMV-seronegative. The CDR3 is CASSLFSQGSDTQYF. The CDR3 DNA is TGTGCCAGCAGCTTATTCTCTCAGGGGTCAGATACGCAGTATTTT.